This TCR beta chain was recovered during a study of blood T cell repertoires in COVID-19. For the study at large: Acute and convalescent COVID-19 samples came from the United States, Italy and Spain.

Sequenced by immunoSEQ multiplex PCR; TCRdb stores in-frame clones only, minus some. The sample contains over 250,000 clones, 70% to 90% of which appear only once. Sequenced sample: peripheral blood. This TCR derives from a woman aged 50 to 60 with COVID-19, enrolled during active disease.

CDR3 amino acids: CASSRQGAVNTEAFF. Written as DNA, the CDR3 is TGTGCCAGCTCACGACAGGGGGCTGTGAACACTGAAGCTTTCTTT. The chain recombines TRBV18 with TRBJ1-1; 10 bases map to TRBD1. This CDR3 has 15 amino acids. Trimming took 4 bases from V and 0 from J; bases not matched to a gene: 2. CDR1 is KGHSH, CDR2 LQKENI, per germline.